This TCR beta chain is drawn from a study of PD-1 blockade in classical Hodgkin lymphoma. Using immunoSEQ multiplex PCR, the repertoire was profiled, and TCRdb retains in-frame clones only, with some absent. The sample shows about 94,000 clones, roughly nine tenths of them seen only once. For this clone: Its antigen is currently unknown.

General observations from the study: Relapsed/refractory patients reportedly had lower baseline diversity than newly diagnosed patients. Newly diagnosed patients had diversity similar to the baseline diversity of complete responders.

After autologous stem cell transplantation all patients relapsed, and prior brentuximab vedotin exposure differed between cohorts. The sequenced sample was peripheral blood mononuclear cells (PBMCs), obtained before the second cycle of nivolumab. The source is a human donor with classical Hodgkin lymphoma.

The CDR3 coding sequence is TGTGCCAGCAGCCTTACCTTGAGCACCCTCTATGGCTACACCTTC. Translating it yields CASSLTLSTLYGYTF. The chain uses TRBV27 and TRBJ1-2; D is undetermined. Looked up from germline, CDR1 is MNHEY and CDR2 is SMNVEV (reference sequence). There are 15 residues in the CDR3. V lost 6 bases and J lost 4, with 18 bases in between.